This T cell receptor beta chain came from a study of neurological immune-mediated disorders. Time point reported: longitudinal time-point 1 (baseline). The unsorted libraries were prepared from 2 million PBMCs (stored at -80 C). This clonotype was recorded many times. Its antigen is undetermined. CDR1 is LGHDT, CDR2 YNNKEL, per germline (reference sequence). The CDR3 length is 14 residues. Trimming at V came to 4 bases and at J to 8 bases, leaving 5 bases not matched to a gene. 5'RACE generated cDNA with 10-nucleotide random UMIs. Each CDR3 protein gets one entry after TCRdb re-called the 5' RACE reads with MiXCR. The repertoire has approximately 37,000 distinct CDR3 sequences, about 3.2% of them found once; the top ten carry more than 7%. Study outcomes and limitations: With the multiple sclerosis repertoire cluster, none of the clinical or MRI features showed an association. According to phylogenetic grouping, one related-CDR3 cluster, a possible signature, contained the repertoires of 18 of 34 multiple sclerosis patients.

The chain recombines TRBV3-1 with TRBJ2-4; 10 bases are a match to TRBD2. This clonotype was obtained from a woman aged 55-75 years with multiple sclerosis. The specimen sequenced was PBMCs. The CDR3 loop reads CASSPAGGQDIQYF. In nucleotides, the CDR3 is TGTGCCAGCAGCCCAGCGGGGGGGCAGGACATTCAGTACTTC.